This TCR beta chain was observed in a study of OX40 agonist ivuxolimab in advanced cancers. Some clones are missing from TCRdb's copy, which holds only in-frame ones; the method was immunoSEQ multiplex PCR. The repertoire holds roughly 45,000 clones, with 84% as singletons. V shed 6 bases, J shed 4 bases, and the junction held 15 bases outside the gene matches. This CDR3 has 17 amino acids. The germline CDR1 and CDR2 sequences are KGHSH and LQKENI. The chain has TRBV18 and TRBJ2-3; the match to TRBD2 covers 8 bases. The source is an adult with an advanced solid tumor such as melanoma, head and neck, liver or kidney cancer. This specimen consisted of CD4+ or CD8+ T cells sorted from blood, obtained in a trial of the OX40 agonist ivuxolimab. The CDR3 nucleotides are TGTGCCAGCTCCTCGCCAGCGGGAGAGGGGGTCTCAGATACGCAGTATTTT. Its translation: CASSSPAGEGVSDTQYF.